These 2 T cell receptor beta chains were sequenced from one sample in a study of blood T cell repertoires in COVID-19. TCRdb's table, derived via immunoSEQ multiplex PCR, lists solely in-frame clones and lacks some. The sample shows 140,000 or so clones, around 86% of them seen only once. Sequencing used PBMCs or T cells enriched from blood (not recorded which). The source of these receptors is a man aged 55 to 69 who had recovered from COVID-19.

The chain carries TRBV5-1 and TRBJ1-2; 7 bases map to TRBD1. The junction had 11 bases not matched to a gene; V was cut back by 4 bases and J by 8 bases. The CDR3 length is 14 residues. Germline V gene lookup returns CDR1 SGHRS and CDR2 YFSETQ. CDR3 region: CASSTGTAQGGYTF. CDR3 DNA: TGCGCCAGCAGCACCGGGACAGCTCAAGGAGGCTACACCTTC.

This chain joins TRBV27 and TRBJ1-3; 7 positions match TRBD1. The CDR3 covers 15 residues. V shed 5 bases and J 2 bases; nucleotides not matched to a gene: 6. The germline V gene has CDR1 MNHEY and CDR2 SMNVEV (reference sequence). The CDR3 region is CASSTTGVAGNTIYF. The CDR3 DNA reads TGTGCCAGCAGTACCACAGGGGTAGCTGGAAACACCATATATTTT.